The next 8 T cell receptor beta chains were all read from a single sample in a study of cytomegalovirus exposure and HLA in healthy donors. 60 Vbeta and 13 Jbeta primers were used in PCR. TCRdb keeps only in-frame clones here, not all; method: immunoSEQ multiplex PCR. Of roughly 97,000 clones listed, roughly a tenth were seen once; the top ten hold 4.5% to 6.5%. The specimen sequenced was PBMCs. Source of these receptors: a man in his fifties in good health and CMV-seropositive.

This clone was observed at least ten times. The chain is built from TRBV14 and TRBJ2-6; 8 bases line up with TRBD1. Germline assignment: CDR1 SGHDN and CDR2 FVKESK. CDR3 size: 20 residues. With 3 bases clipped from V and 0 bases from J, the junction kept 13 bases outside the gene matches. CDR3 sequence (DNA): TGTGCCAGCAGCCACGGGACAGGCCGAGCTCCCGTCTCTGGGGCCAACGTCCTGACTTTC. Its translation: CASSHGTGRAPVSGANVLTF.

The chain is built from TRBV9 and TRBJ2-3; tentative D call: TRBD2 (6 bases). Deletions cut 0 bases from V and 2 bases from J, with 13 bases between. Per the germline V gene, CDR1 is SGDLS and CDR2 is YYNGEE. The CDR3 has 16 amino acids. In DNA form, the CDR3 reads TGTGCCAGCAGCGTAGGGGGTAGCGGACACACAGATACGCAGTATTTT. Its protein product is CASSVGGSGHTDTQYF.

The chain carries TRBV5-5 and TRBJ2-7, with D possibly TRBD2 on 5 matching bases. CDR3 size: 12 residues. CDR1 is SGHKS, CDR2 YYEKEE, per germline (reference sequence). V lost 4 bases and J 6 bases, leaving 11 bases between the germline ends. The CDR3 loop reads CASSPTGIEQYF. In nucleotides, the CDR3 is TGTGCCAGCAGCCCCACGGGGATCGAGCAGTACTTC.

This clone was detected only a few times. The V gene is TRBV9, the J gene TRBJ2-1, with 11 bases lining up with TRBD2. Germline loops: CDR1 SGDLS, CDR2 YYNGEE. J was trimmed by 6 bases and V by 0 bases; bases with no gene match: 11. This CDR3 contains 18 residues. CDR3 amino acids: CASSVDFSGRGLGNEQFF. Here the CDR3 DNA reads TGTGCCAGCAGCGTAGATTTTAGCGGGAGGGGACTGGGCAATGAGCAGTTCTTC.

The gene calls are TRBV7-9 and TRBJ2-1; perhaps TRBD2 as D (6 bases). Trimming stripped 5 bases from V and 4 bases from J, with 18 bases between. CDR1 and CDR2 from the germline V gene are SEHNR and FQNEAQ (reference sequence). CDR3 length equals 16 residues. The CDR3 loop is CASSLRTGVGYNEQFF. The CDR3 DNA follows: TGTGCCAGCAGCCTAAGAACGGGAGTTGGGTACAATGAGCAGTTCTTC. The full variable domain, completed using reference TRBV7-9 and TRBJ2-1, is DTGVSQNPRHKITKRGQNVTFRCDPISEHNRLYWYRQTLGQGPEFLTYFQNEAQLEKSRLLSDRFSAERPKGSFSTLEIQRTEQGDSAMYLCASSLRTGVGYNEQFFGPGTRLTVL.

The CDR3 region has the DNA TGCGCCAGCAGCTCGTATGGACTAGCGAGCTCCTACGAGCAGTACTTC. Its protein product is CASSSYGLASSYEQYF. This chain links TRBV5-1 with TRBJ2-7, with 9 bases aligning to TRBD2. The length of the CDR3 is 16 residues. Germline lookup yields CDR1 SGHRS and CDR2 YFSETQ. Losses at the gene ends were 3 bases for V and 0 bases for J; bases not matched to a gene: 7. Together with reference TRBV5-1 and TRBJ2-7, the CDR3 gives the full variable domain: KAGVTQTPRYLIKTRGQQVTLSCSPISGHRSVSWYQQTPGQGLQFLFEYFSETQRNKGNFPGRFSGRQFSNSRSEMNVSTLELGDSALYLCASSSYGLASSYEQYFGPGTRLTVT.

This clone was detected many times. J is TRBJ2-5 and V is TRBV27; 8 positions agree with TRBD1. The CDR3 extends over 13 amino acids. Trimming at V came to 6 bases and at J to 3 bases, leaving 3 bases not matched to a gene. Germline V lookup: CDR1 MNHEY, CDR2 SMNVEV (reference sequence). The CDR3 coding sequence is TGTGCCAGCAGCCTGGACAGGGAAGAGACCCAGTACTTC. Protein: CASSLDREETQYF.

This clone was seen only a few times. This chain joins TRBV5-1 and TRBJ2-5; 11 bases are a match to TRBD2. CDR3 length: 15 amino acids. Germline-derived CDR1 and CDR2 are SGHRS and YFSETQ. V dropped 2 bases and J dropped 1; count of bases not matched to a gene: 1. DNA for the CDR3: TGCGCCAGCAGCTTACTAGCGGGAGCCCAAGAGACCCAGTACTTC. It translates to CASSLLAGAQETQYF.